Below, one T cell receptor beta chain is given with its context. Its antigen is still unknown. The protocol was immunoSEQ multiplex PCR, while the TCRdb copy is restricted to in-frame clones and leaves out a portion. The table shows approximately 110,000 clones, with roughly 86% occurring only once. These data come from a study of T cell responses to AZD1222 COVID-19 vaccine. Looking at the study overall: Both about-4-week and about-12-week second-dose recipients were combined.

Regarding the study as a whole: Nearly half of unique spike-specific TCRs reportedly avoided B.1.351 and B.1.1.7 mutated regions. The donor group comprised mostly white British people and more females; the analysis possibly underestimated clonal diversity.

This CDR3 contains 11 residues. The ends were cut back, 7 bases at V and 7 bases at J, with 11 bases in the middle. Germline CDR1 reads MNHEY; CDR2 reads SVGAGI. The chain is built from TRBV6-5 and TRBJ2-7; D gene uncertain. This TCR was sampled from an adult in good health. The specimen was peripheral blood, collected on day 0 of AZD1222 vaccination. As DNA, the CDR3 is TGTGCCAGCACCACCCAAGGGGAGCAGTACTTC. Its protein is CASTTQGEQYF.